This T cell receptor beta chain was identified during a study of Graves' ophthalmopathy and Graves' hyperthyroidism. Study-wide findings and caveats: Most expanded clonotypes in thyroid above 0.001 frequency also showed up in blood. The model reached 55% to 71% sensitivity and approximately 72% specificity for predicting ophthalmopathy progression.

Using RNA transcripts, the TCR beta CDR3 regions were amplified. The library came from an HTBI-primed first-round RT-PCR and a second-round multiplex PCR. TCRdb itself ran the multiplex PCR reads through MiXCR, one entry per CDR3 protein. Of 680,000 or so distinct CDR3 sequences in the sample, 22% were seen once. In regard to this clonotype: Its specificity is unknown.

Germline CDR1 DFQATT, CDR2 SNEGSKA (reference sequence). V was pared by 6 bases and J by 2 bases, with 8 bases between. The CDR3 is 12 amino acids. The chain has TRBV20-1 and TRBJ1-5, with D possibly TRBD1 on 6 matching bases. This receptor was obtained from a woman between 18 and 29 years old with stable Graves' hyperthyroidism. Some clones in this sample may be carry-over from other donors' samples. The specimen sequenced was peripheral blood. CDR3 region: CSAAGGNQPQHF. In DNA, the CDR3 is TGCAGTGCGGCAGGGGGCAATCAGCCCCAGCATTTT.